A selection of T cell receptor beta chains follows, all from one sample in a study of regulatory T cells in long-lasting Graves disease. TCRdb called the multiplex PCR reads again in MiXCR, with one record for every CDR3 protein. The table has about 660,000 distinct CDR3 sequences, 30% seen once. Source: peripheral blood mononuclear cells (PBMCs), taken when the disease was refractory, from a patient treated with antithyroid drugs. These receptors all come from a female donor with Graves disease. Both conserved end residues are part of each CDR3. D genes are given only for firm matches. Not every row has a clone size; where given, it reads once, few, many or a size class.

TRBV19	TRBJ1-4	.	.	TGTGCCAGTAGTACCCGGACTCCCACTAATGAAAAACTGTTTTTT	CASSTRTPTNEKLFF
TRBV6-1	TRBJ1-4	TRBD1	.	TGTGCCAGCAGCCCCGGCAGGGGGCGAACTAATGAAAAACTGTTTTTT	CASSPGRGRTNEKLFF
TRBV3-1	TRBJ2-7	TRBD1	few	TGTGCCAGCAGCCAAGTGGGACAGGGGGTCGACGAGCAGTACTTC	CASSQVGQGVDEQYF
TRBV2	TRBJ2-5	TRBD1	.	TGTGCCAGCAGCACAGGGGGTGTCGGGACCCAGTACTTC	CASSTGGVGTQYF
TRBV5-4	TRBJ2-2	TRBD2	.	TGTGCCAGCAGCTTTCACTTGGGCGGGAGTACCCTCACCGGGGAGCTGTTTTTT	CASSFHLGGSTLTGELFF
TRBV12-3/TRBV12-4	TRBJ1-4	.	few	TGTGCCAGCAGTTCTGGGAGGGCAGGGACGAGGGAAAAACTGTTTTTT	CASSSGRAGTREKLFF
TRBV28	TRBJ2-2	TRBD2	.	TGTGCCAGCAGCGTGGGCGGGAGCTGGAGCGGGGAGCTGTTTTTT	CASSVGGSWSGELFF
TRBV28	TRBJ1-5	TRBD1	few	TGTGCCAGCAGTTTTTTTGACAGGGTCTCCCAGCATTTT	CASSFFDRVSQHF
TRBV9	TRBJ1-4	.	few	TGTGCCAGCAGCGTCACCGGTGCAACTAATGAAAAACTGTTTTTT	CASSVTGATNEKLFF
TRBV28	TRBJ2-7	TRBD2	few	TGTGCCAGCAGTACTACTGGCGGGAGCTCCTACGAGCAGTACTTC	CASSTTGGSSYEQYF
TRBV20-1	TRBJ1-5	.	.	TGCAGTGCCCCCTTTCTGGGTGGGAGCAATCAGCCCCAGCATTTT	CSAPFLGGSNQPQHF
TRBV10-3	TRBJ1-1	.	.	TGTGCCATCAGCGGGGAATTGAACACTGAAGCTTTCTTT	CAISGELNTEAFF
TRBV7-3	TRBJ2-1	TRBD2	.	TGTGCCAGCAGCTTAGCAGCGGGAGGAGGCGAGCAGTTCTTC	CASSLAAGGGEQFF
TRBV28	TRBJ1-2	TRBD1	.	TGTGCCAGCCGCCAGGGACAGTCCTATCGCGGCTACACCTTC	CASRQGQSYRGYTF
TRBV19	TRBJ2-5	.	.	TGTGCCAGTAGCCCCGGAGAAGGGGGTTGGGAGACCCAGTACTTC	CASSPGEGGWETQYF
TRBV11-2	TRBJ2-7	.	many	TGTGCCAGCAGCTTAGACCCGGGAGACGAGCAGTACTTC	CASSLDPGDEQYF
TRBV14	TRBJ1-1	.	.	TGTGCCAGCAGCCAAGTCTTGGGTTGGGACACTGAAGCTTTCTTT	CASSQVLGWDTEAFF
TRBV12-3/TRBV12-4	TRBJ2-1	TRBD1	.	TGTGCCAGCAGGATCCGGGACAGATACAATGAGCAGTTCTTC	CASRIRDRYNEQFF
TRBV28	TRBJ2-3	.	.	TGTGCCAGCAGTTTACCCTTGCCACATACGCAGTATTTT	CASSLPLPHTQYF
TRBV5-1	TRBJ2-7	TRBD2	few	TGCGCCAGCAGCTTGGCCGGGAGGGAGGGCCGGTACGAGCAGTACTTC	CASSLAGREGRYEQYF
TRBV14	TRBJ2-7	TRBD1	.	TGTGCCAGCAGCCCCCATTCCGGGACAGGGTCGTACGAGCAGTACTTC	CASSPHSGTGSYEQYF
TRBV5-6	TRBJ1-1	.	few	TGTGCCAGCAGCTTGGATCCGACCTTCGCCACTGAAGCTTTCTTT	CASSLDPTFATEAFF
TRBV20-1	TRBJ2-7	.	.	TGCAGTGCTAGTCTGGACATATCCTACGAGCAGTACTTC	CSASLDISYEQYF
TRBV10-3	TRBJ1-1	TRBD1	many	TGTGCCATCACCCACGGGACAGGGGTCACTGAAGCTTTCTTT	CAITHGTGVTEAFF
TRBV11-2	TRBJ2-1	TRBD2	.	TGTGCCAGCAGCTTAGACGCGGGGGGCTCCTACAATGAGCAGTTCTTC	CASSLDAGGSYNEQFF
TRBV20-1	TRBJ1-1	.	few	TGCAGTGCTAGCCCCTTGGGGGGGATTATGAACACTGAAGCTTTCTTT	CSASPLGGIMNTEAFF
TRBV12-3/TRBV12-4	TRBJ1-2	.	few	TGTGCCAGCAGTTTGGAGGGATCGGATGGCTACACCTTC	CASSLEGSDGYTF
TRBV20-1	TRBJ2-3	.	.	TGCAGTGCTGGGGTGCGGGACGCCTTCACAGATACGCAGTATTTT	CSAGVRDAFTDTQYF
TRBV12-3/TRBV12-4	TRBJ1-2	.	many	TGTGCCAGCAGGGGCCGGTCCTACGACGGCTACACCTTC	CASRGRSYDGYTF
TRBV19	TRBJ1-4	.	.	TGTGCCAGTAGGCCAGTGGGAGACTCCGAATGGCTGTTTTTT	CASRPVGDSEWLFF
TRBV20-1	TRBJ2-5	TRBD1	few	TGCAGTGCTAGAGTGGGGACAGGCCAAGAGACCCAGTACTTC	CSARVGTGQETQYF
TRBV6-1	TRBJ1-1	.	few	TGTGCCAGCAGCACCCAGGGGCGGGTGAACACTGAAGCTTTCTTT	CASSTQGRVNTEAFF
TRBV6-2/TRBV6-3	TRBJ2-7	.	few	TGTGCCAGCAGTCGACTTCCTAGATCCCTCCTTGACTACGAGCAGTACTTC	CASSRLPRSLLDYEQYF
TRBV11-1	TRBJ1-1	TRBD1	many	TGTGCCAGCAGCTTAGGACAGGGGGCGGTGAACACTGAAGCTTTCTTT	CASSLGQGAVNTEAFF
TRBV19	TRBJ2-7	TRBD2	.	TGTGCCAGTAGTCTGACTAGCGGGGACGAGCAGTACTTC	CASSLTSGDEQYF
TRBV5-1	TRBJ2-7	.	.	TGCGTCAGCAGCCACCTGGGGGAGCAGTACTTC	CVSSHLGEQYF
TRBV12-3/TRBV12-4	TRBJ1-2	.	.	TGTGCCAGCAGCCGATCCGATGGCTACACCTTC	CASSRSDGYTF
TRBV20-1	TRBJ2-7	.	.	TGCAGTGCTAGAGATCAGGGGTTCTACGAGCAGTACTTC	CSARDQGFYEQYF
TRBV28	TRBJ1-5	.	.	TGTGCCAGCAGTTTATCTCCCGATCAGCCCCAGCATTTT	CASSLSPDQPQHF
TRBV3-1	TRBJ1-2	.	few	TGTGCCAGCAGCGGCGGCAGCCTCTATGGCTACACCTTC	CASSGGSLYGYTF